Listed below are T cell receptor beta chains from one sample, sequenced in a study of metastatic and nonmetastatic thyroid tumors. TCRdb re-analyzed the PCR reads through MiXCR. The repertoire holds some 69,000 clones, with over 12% as singletons. The sequencing input was blood. The receptors come from a male donor with papillary thyroid cancer or a benign thyroid nodule (not recorded which). Some clones in this sample may be carry-over from other donors' samples. Each CDR3 is given with its conserved first and last residue. A D gene is named only where the DNA matches it firmly. Expanded clones get a size class; other rows say once, few or many, or leave the size out.

v_call,d_call,j_call,clone_size,cdr3_aa,cdr3_nt
TRBV6-1,.,TRBJ2-6,many,CASSGDLWGANVLTF,TGTGCCAGCAGTGGCGACCTATGGGGGGCCAACGTCCTGACTTTC
TRBV7-3,.,TRBJ1-1,.,CASSLGTLNTEAFF,TGTGCCAGCAGCTTAGGGACACTCAACACTGAAGCTTTCTTT
TRBV6-1,.,TRBJ2-3,few,CASTPPSSVDQPQYF,TGTGCCAGCACCCCACCGAGCAGCGTGGATCAGCCCCAGTATTTT
TRBV6-1,.,TRBJ1-1,.,CASIGGETEAFF,TGTGCCAGCATCGGAGGGGAAACTGAAGCTTTCTTT
TRBV9,.,TRBJ2-2,few,CASSPSPSLTGELFF,TGTGCCAGCAGCCCATCCCCCAGCCTTACCGGGGAGCTGTTTTTT
TRBV9,.,TRBJ2-1,many,CASSVVSSYNEQFF,TGTGCCAGCAGCGTAGTCTCCTCCTACAATGAGCAGTTCTTC
TRBV27,.,TRBJ1-5,many,CASSLSVNQPQHF,TGTGCCAGCAGTTTATCAGTGAATCAGCCCCAGCATTTT
TRBV5-1,TRBD2,TRBJ2-3,many,CASSLASGSGSDTQYF,TGCGCCAGCAGCTTGGCTAGCGGGAGTGGGTCAGATACGCAGTATTTT
TRBV7-9,TRBD1,TRBJ1-2,many,CASSLGQGHGYTF,TGTGCCAGCAGCCTAGGACAGGGCCATGGCTACACCTTC
TRBV7-7,TRBD2,TRBJ2-2,many,CASSSGTRGTNTGELFF,TGTGCCAGCAGCTCCGGGACTAGGGGTACGAACACCGGGGAGCTGTTTTTT
TRBV5-1,.,TRBJ1-1,many,CASSLGGQNGPEAFF,TGCGCCAGCAGCTTGGGAGGACAGAATGGCCCTGAAGCTTTCTTT
TRBV11-2,.,TRBJ2-7,.,CASSLGPGSEQYF,TGTGCCAGCAGCTTAGGTCCAGGGAGCGAGCAGTACTTC
TRBV4-1,.,TRBJ2-1,once,CASSQVFISYNEQFF,TGCGCCAGCAGCCAAGTCTTTATCTCCTACAATGAGCAGTTCTTC
TRBV11-2,TRBD2,TRBJ2-5,many,CASSLVAGEGETQYF,TGTGCCAGCAGCTTAGTCGCCGGGGAGGGAGAGACCCAGTACTTC
TRBV20-1,.,TRBJ1-1,many,CSARDLGAFF,TGCAGTGCTAGAGATCTGGGGGCTTTCTTT
TRBV3-1,.,TRBJ2-2,many,CASSHGSGNTNTGELFF,TGTGCCAGCAGCCACGGTAGCGGCAATACGAACACCGGGGAGCTGTTTTTT
TRBV27,TRBD2,TRBJ2-7,medium-sized,CASSPRLAGATYEQYF,TGTGCCAGCAGTCCCAGACTAGCGGGAGCCACCTACGAGCAGTACTTC
TRBV27,.,TRBJ2-1,many,CASSLMYSTYNEQFF,TGTGCCAGCAGTTTAATGTATAGTACCTACAATGAGCAGTTCTTC
TRBV19,.,TRBJ1-5,many,CASIGPDYSNQPQHF,TGTGCCAGTATCGGGCCGGACTATAGCAATCAGCCCCAGCATTTT
TRBV7-2,.,TRBJ2-3,many,CASSLGVGPDTQYF,TGTGCCAGCAGCTTAGGGGTTGGGCCAGATACGCAGTATTTT
TRBV18,.,TRBJ2-7,.,CASSPARGRNEQYF,TGTGCCAGCTCACCAGCCCGGGGGCGCAACGAGCAGTACTTC
TRBV7-6,TRBD2,TRBJ2-7,many,CASSLGLAGESEQYF,TGTGCCAGCAGCTTGGGACTAGCGGGAGAGAGCGAGCAGTACTTC
TRBV20-1,TRBD1,TRBJ1-1,many,CSAKDRGDTEAFF,TGCAGTGCTAAGGACAGGGGAGACACTGAAGCTTTCTTT
TRBV30,TRBD2,TRBJ2-1,many,CAWSVFSGASSYNEQFF,TGTGCCTGGAGTGTGTTTAGCGGGGCTAGCTCCTACAATGAGCAGTTCTTC
TRBV6-1,.,TRBJ1-1,few,CASSVQARTEDFF,TGTGCCAGCAGTGTACAGGCCAGAACTGAAGATTTCTTT
TRBV20-1,.,TRBJ2-4,many,CSASLPANIQYF,TGCAGTGCTAGTCTGCCAGCAAACATTCAGTACTTC
TRBV6-1,.,TRBJ2-1,few,CASRKGSPDNEQLF,TGTGCCAGCAGAAAAGGCTCTCCGGACAATGAGCAGTTATTC
TRBV2,.,TRBJ1-1,many,CASSEKIVSPFTEAFF,TGTGCCAGCAGTGAGAAAATAGTTTCACCCTTCACTGAAGCTTTCTTT
TRBV7-6,TRBD2,TRBJ2-1,.,CASISYKRTSGSLNDQFF,TGTGCCAGCATCTCATACAAAAGGACTAGCGGGAGTCTCAATGATCAGTTCTTC
TRBV4-3,.,TRBJ2-7,many,CASSQGRNFYEQYF,TGCGCCAGCAGCCAAGGGCGGAACTTCTACGAGCAGTACTTC
TRBV5-1,.,TRBJ1-1,.,CASSSDSGTESFF,TGCGCCAGCAGTTCTGACAGCGGCACTGAATCTTTCTTC
TRBV4-1,.,TRBJ2-2,many,CASSQDPLATLNTGELFF,TGCGCCAGCAGCCAAGACCCCCTAGCGACACTTAACACCGGGGAGCTGTTTTTT
TRBV6-1,.,TRBJ2-5,many,CASSLVEGQETQYF,TGTGCCAGCAGTCTTGTGGAAGGACAAGAGACCCAGTACTTC
TRBV10-3,.,TRBJ1-2,.,CAISEASYCYTF,TGTGCCATCAGTGAGGCAAGCTATTGCTACACCTTC
TRBV20-1,.,TRBJ2-2,many,CSARGQFRTGELFF,TGCAGTGCCCGTGGACAGTTTCGCACCGGGGAGCTGTTTTTT
TRBV19,.,TRBJ2-5,many,CASSSPMGAETQYF,TGTGCCAGTAGTAGCCCAATGGGGGCAGAGACCCAGTACTTC
TRBV30,.,TRBJ2-3,many,CAWSDTGSSSTDTQYF,TGTGCCTGGAGTGACACCGGTTCCTCTAGCACAGATACGCAGTATTTT
TRBV15,.,TRBJ2-6,.,CATIRVGAGANVPTF,.